Sequencing of this T cell receptor (beta chain) was carried out in a study of T cells after yellow fever vaccination. Study-wide results and limits: Overall, a small share of clonotypes was seen in both CD4 and CD8 compartments.

This clonotype was recorded only once. Its antigen is unidentified. The CDR3 covers 16 residues. Looked up from germline, CDR1 is SEHNR and CDR2 is FQNEAQ (reference sequence). Trimming removed 1 base from V and 1 base from J, with 12 bases in between. Making TCR cDNA involved 5'RACE template switching, which added UMIs and a universal primer site. MiXCR was run by TCRdb on the 5' RACE reads, yielding one entry per CDR3 protein. The sample has approximately 600,000 distinct CDR3 sequences; roughly an eighth are singletons. This clonotype originated in a man aged 30 to 45 who received the YFV17D yellow fever vaccine. Sequenced here: PBMCs, sampled on the day of the yellow fever booster vaccination. The chain recombines TRBV7-9 with TRBJ2-3; the D is unclear. The CDR3 DNA reads as TGTGCCAGCAGCTTAGTTGGCGGAAGGGGCACAGATACGCAGTATTTT. Translated, it gives CASSLVGGRGTDTQYF.